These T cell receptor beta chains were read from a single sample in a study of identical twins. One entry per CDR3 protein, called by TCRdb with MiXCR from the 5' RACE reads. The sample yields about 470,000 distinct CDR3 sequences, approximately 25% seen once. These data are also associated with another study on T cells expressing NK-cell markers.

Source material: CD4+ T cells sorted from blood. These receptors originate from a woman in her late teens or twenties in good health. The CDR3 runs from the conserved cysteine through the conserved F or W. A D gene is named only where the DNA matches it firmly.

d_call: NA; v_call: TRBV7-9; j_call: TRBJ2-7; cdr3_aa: CASSLEGDSYEQYF
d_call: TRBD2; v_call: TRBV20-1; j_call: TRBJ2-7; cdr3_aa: CSAGYGGTSSNEQYF
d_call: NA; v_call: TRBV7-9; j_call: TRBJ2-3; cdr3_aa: CASSLELSISTDTQYF
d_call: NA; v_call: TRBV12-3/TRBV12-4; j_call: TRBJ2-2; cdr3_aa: CASSFGLQGDTGELFF
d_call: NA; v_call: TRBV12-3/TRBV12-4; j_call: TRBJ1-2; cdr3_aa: CASSTRTLNYGYTF
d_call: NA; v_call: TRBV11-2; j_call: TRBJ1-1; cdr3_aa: CASTPGWGADTEAFF
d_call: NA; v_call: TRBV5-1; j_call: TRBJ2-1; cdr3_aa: CASSLVGSVGNSYNEQFF
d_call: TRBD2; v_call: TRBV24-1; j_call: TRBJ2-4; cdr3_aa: CATKVKRGPQGTKNIQYF
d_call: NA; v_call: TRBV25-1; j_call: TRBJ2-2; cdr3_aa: CASSEYEISNTGELFF
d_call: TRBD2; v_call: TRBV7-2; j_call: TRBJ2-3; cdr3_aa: CASSSRTSGKNTDTQYF
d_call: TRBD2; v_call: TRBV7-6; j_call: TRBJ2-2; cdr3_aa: CASSLVVSGVFTGELFF
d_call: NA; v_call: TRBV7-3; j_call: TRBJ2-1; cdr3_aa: CASSFNAGPYEQFF
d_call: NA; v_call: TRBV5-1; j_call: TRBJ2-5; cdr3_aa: CASSLVAGEKTQYF
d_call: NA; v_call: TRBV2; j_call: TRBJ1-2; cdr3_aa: CASSRQDSNYGYTF
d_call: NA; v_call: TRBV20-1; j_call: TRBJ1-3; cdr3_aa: CSAREPSGNTIYF
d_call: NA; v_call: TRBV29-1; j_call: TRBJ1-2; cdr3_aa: CSGARVDYGYTF
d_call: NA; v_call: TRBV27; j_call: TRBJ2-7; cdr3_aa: CASSFSGTASSYEQYF
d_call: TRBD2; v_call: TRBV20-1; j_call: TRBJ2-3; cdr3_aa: CSARDPSGGDTQYF
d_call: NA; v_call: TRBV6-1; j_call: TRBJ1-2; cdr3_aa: CASSSIGQGKPYGYTF
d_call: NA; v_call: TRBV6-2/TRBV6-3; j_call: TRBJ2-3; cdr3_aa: CASRPGLYPPSDTQYF
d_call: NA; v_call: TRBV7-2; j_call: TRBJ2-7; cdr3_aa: CASSPDGAYFYEQYF
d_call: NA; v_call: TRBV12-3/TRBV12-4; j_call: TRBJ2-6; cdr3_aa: CASSTAVPYGANVLTF
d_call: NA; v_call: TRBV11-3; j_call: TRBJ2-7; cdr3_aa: CASSPRQFSYEQYF
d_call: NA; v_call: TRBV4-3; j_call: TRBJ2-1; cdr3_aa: CASSQDYTPGSKFF
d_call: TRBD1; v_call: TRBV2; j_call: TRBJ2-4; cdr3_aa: CASSLTGPDFLLAKNIQYF
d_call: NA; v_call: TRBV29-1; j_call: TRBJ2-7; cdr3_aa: CSVEETRSSYEQYF
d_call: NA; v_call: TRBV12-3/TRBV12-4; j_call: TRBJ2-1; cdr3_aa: CASSLELMDNEQFF
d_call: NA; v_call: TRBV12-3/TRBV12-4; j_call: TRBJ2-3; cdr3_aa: CVSAGPPAWTDTQYF
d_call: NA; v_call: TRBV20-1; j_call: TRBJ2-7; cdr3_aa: CSAPADSSVEQYF
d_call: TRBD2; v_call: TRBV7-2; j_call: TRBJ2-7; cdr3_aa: CASSFRATSGRAGQYF
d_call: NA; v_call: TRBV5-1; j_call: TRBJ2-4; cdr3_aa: CASRGTEDGIQYF
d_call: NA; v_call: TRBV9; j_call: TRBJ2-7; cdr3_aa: CASSVGPGQFYEQYF
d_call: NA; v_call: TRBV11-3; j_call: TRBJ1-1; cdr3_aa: CASREDTDTEAFF